The 17 T cell receptor beta chains below were found in one sample sequenced in a study of blood T cell repertoires in COVID-19. TCRdb keeps only in-frame clones here, not all; method: immunoSEQ multiplex PCR. The sample holds some 150,000 clones; roughly nine tenths are singletons and the top ten take less than 1.5%. Sequencing was performed on PBMCs or T cells enriched from blood (not recorded which). Source of these receptors: a human donor with acute COVID-19. The donor label of this sample is uncertain.

The CDR3 DNA reads as TGTGCCAGCAGCCCCGGGACAGGGGATGGCTACACCTTC. Protein product: CASSPGTGDGYTF. This chain joins TRBV11-1 and TRBJ1-2; TRBD1 matches 10 bases. The CDR3 is 13 amino acids. The junction had 3 bases not matched to a gene; V was cut back by 5 bases and J by 6 bases. Germline assignment: CDR1 SGHAT and CDR2 FQDESV (reference sequence).

CDR3 sequence (DNA): TGTGCCAGCAGCCCGGAGGATTGGACTGAAGCTTTCTTT. As protein: CASSPEDWTEAFF. The V gene is TRBV9, the J gene TRBJ1-1; no clear D. V shed 4 bases and J shed 5 bases, with 12 bases lying between them. The CDR3 length is 13 residues. Germline CDR1 is SGDLS and CDR2 is YYNGEE.

The V and J genes are TRBV6-5 and TRBJ1-2, with 7 bases that match TRBD1. V lost 6 bases to trimming and J lost 4 bases; unmatched junction nucleotides: 8. This CDR3 region has 14 residues. The germline gives CDR1 MNHEY, CDR2 SVGAGI. CDR3 loop: CASSPLRQGYGYTF. Here the CDR3 DNA reads TGTGCCAGCAGCCCCCTTCGACAGGGCTATGGCTACACCTTC.

This clone was recorded once. The V gene is TRBV30, the J gene TRBJ2-3, with D tentatively TRBD2 (6 bases). Trimming took off 5 bases at V and 1 base at J, with 10 bases between the two ends. Germline CDR1 reads GTSNPN; CDR2 reads SVGIG (reference sequence). CDR3 size: 13 residues. In DNA, the CDR3 is TGTGCCTGGGGACCGGGAGGCACAGATACGCAGTATTTT. Its protein is CAWGPGGTDTQYF.

The J gene is TRBJ2-1, the V gene TRBV6-5, with unresolved D. From germline, CDR1 is MNHEY and CDR2 SVGAGI. The ends were cut back, 7 bases at V and 0 bases at J, with 7 bases in the middle. This CDR3 is built from 13 residues. CDR3 protein: CASNSLSYNEQFF. CDR3 nucleotides: TGTGCCAGCAACTCCCTCTCCTACAATGAGCAGTTCTTC.

As to this clone: The junction departs from germline at one end; a sequencing error may be responsible. The chain links TRBV27 to TRBJ1-6; 8 bases match TRBD1. The CDR3 is 14 amino acids. Germline V CDR1 and CDR2: MNHEY, SMNVEV (reference sequence). The CDR3 loop is CASRTDRDNTPLHF. CDR3 nucleotide sequence: TGTGCCAGCAGGACGGACAGGGATAATACACCCCTCCACTTT.

This chain joins TRBV20-1 and TRBJ2-5, with D tentatively TRBD1 (5 bases). Germline V CDR1 and CDR2: DFQATT, SNEGSKA (reference sequence). The CDR3 is 11 residues long. Trimming removed 3 bases at V and 5 bases at J, with 7 bases between. The CDR3 nucleotides read TGCAGTGCTAGGGGGCAGGAGACCCAGTACTTC. It specifies CSARGQETQYF.

This chain links TRBV2 with TRBJ1-1; 7 positions agree with TRBD1. V trimming: 6 bases; J trimming: 6 bases; junction bases outside the gene matches: 4. CDR3 length: 12 residues. The germline CDR1 and CDR2 sequences are SNHLY and FYNNEI. As DNA, the CDR3 is TGTGCCAGCAGGGGACAGAAATCTGAAGCTTTCTTT. This encodes CASRGQKSEAFF. Based on the CDR3 plus reference TRBV2 and TRBJ1-1, the full variable domain is EPEVTQTPSHQVTQMGQEVILRCVPISNHLYFYWYRQILGQKVEFLVSFYNNEISEKSEIFDDQFSVERPDGSNFTLKIRSTKLEDSAMYFCASRGQKSEAFFGQGTRLTVV.

This chain joins TRBV10-3 and TRBJ1-2; TRBD1 is a possible D gene (5 bases). CDR3 length: 15 residues. Looked up from germline, CDR1 is ENHRY and CDR2 is SYGVKD. V was cut by 7 bases and J by 4 bases, with 19 bases left in between. Written as DNA, the CDR3 is TGTGCCATCAAGCAGGGTCCGGATTACATCTATGGCTACACCTTC. It encodes CAIKQGPDYIYGYTF.

The chain recombines TRBV7-2 with TRBJ1-2; maybe TRBD1 (5 bases). Trimming removed 5 bases at V and 7 bases at J, with 11 bases between. This CDR3 is 12 amino acids long. The germline gives CDR1 SGHTA, CDR2 FQGNSA. The CDR3 nucleotides are TGTGCCAGCAGCGGGGGAGGAGGTGGCTACACCTTC. Protein product: CASSGGGGGYTF. Full variable domain (outside the CDR3, taken from reference TRBV7-2 and TRBJ1-2): GAGVSQSPSNKVTEKGKDVELRCDPISGHTALYWYRQSLGQGLEFLIYFQGNSAPDKSGLPSDRFSAERTGGSVSTLTIQRTQQEDSAVYLCASSGGGGGYTFGSGTRLTVV.

This chain connects TRBV7-9 to TRBJ2-3, with 9 bases that match TRBD1. Germline V gene sequence: CDR1 SEHNR, CDR2 FQNEAQ (reference sequence). The CDR3 has 17 amino acids. With 5 bases clipped from V and 3 bases from J, the junction kept 12 bases outside the gene matches. CDR3 amino acids: CASSAGQGVGRTDTQYF. CDR3 nucleotides: TGTGCCAGCAGCGCGGGACAGGGAGTCGGGAGAACAGATACGCAGTATTTT.

This chain joins TRBV5-6 and TRBJ2-1; D gene unclear. The V gene's germline CDR1 is SGHDT and CDR2 YYEEEE. CDR3 length equals 14 residues. The V and J ends lost 4 bases and 9 bases respectively, with 17 bases between them. The CDR3 here is CASSILLVRGEQFF. For the CDR3, the DNA is TGTGCCAGCAGCATCTTACTCGTCCGCGGTGAGCAGTTCTTC.

The chain carries TRBV6-2 or TRBV6-3 and TRBJ2-3, with 14 bases that match TRBD2. Germline loops: CDR1 MNHEY, CDR2 SVGEGT. V was pared by 2 bases and J by 0 bases, with 4 bases of the junction left unmatched. CDR3 length: 18 residues. The CDR3, as DNA: TGTGCCAGCAGTTACGGGACTAGCGGGGGAACTAGCACAGATACGCAGTATTTT. Amino acid sequence: CASSYGTSGGTSTDTQYF.

The chain couples TRBV30 to TRBJ1-5, with D perhaps matching TRBD1 (5 bases). Germline lookup yields CDR1 GTSNPN and CDR2 SVGIG (reference sequence). Deletions cut 2 bases from V and 2 bases from J, with 16 bases between. This CDR3 region has 16 residues. Here the CDR3 reads CAWSPRAGPGNQPQHF. Written as DNA, the CDR3 is TGTGCCTGGAGTCCCCGGGCAGGGCCGGGCAATCAGCCCCAGCATTTT.

The chain joins TRBV30 to TRBJ2-3; D not certain. The CDR3 runs 13 residues. Germline CDR1 is GTSNPN and CDR2 is SVGIG (reference sequence). Between the trimmed V and J ends, which lost 0 bases and 6 bases, there was a span of 10 bases. This CDR3 is CAWSVRRSDTQYF. The DNA of the CDR3 is TGTGCCTGGAGTGTAAGAAGGAGTGATACGCAGTATTTT.

This clone was counted a few times. The chain has TRBV10-1 and TRBJ2-3; maybe TRBD2 (6 bases). The CDR3 is 15 residues long. V shed 4 bases and J shed 2 bases, with 13 bases lying between them. Germline V gives CDR1 WNHNN, CDR2 SYGVQD (reference sequence). The CDR3: CASSADGRLTDTQYF. As DNA, the CDR3 is TGCGCCAGCAGTGCCGATGGGAGGCTCACAGATACGCAGTATTTT.

This chain links TRBV20-1 with TRBJ2-3; tentatively, D is TRBD2 (6 bases). Trimming removed 3 bases at V and 5 bases at J, with 12 bases between. CDR1 DFQATT and CDR2 SNEGSKA come from the germline V gene (reference sequence). The CDR3 is 13 residues long. The CDR3 sequence: CSASLAYGDTQYF. CDR3 in DNA: TGCAGTGCTAGTCTAGCGTACGGAGATACGCAGTATTTT.